This T cell receptor (beta chain) was recorded in a study of glioma-infiltrating T cells. Whole-study results and caveats: Tissue and blood shared very few CDR3 sequences.

Trimming took off 6 bases at V and 2 bases at J, with 17 bases between the two ends. Germline V gene lookup returns CDR1 SGHTA and CDR2 FQGNSA. The CDR3 consists of 16 residues. TCR alpha and beta CDR3 regions were amplified from RNA using iRepertoire nested multiplex PCR. TCRdb re-called the multiplex PCR reads with MiXCR, one entry per CDR3 protein. The table has over 120,000 distinct CDR3 sequences, approximately 40% seen once. As concerns this clonotype: Its target is unknown.

The material sequenced was glioma tissue, nonneoplastic brain tissue, or PBMCs (not recorded which). The TCR originated in a human donor with low-grade glioma or glioblastoma, undergoing nonglioma brain surgery, or in good health (not recorded which). J is TRBJ1-3 and V is TRBV7-2, with D possibly TRBD1 on 5 matching bases. The CDR3 loop reads CASRSEPRGAGNTIYF. CDR3 DNA sequence: TGTGCCAGCAGATCCGAGCCTCGGGGGGCTGGAAACACCATATATTTT.